This T cell receptor beta chain came from a study of T cells in Graves' hyperthyroidism and ophthalmopathy. Stability of Graves' hyperthyroidism was defined as absent ophthalmopathy progression within 18 months. Researchers took RNA transcripts and amplified the TCR beta CDR3 regions from them. Primed by the HTBI set, a first-round RT-PCR was run on the TCR CDR3. TCRdb called the multiplex PCR reads again in MiXCR, with one record for every CDR3 protein. The sample consists of around 760,000 distinct CDR3 sequences, over 35% of them appearing once. The study's findings and limits: Blood shared most expanded thyroid clonotypes above 0.001.

This clonotype was counted ten times or more. Its antigen is not identified. The TCR sequence derives from a woman in her 40s with Graves' hyperthyroidism. The sequencing sample was made of blood.

The CDR3 DNA sequence: TGTGCCATCAGTGATTCAGGGGGCGAGCAGTACTTC. This translates into CAISDSGGEQYF. The chain carries TRBV10-3 and TRBJ2-7; 7 positions agree with TRBD1. Trimming took 3 bases from V and 6 from J; bases not matched to a gene: 2. Germline V gene data show CDR1 as ENHRY and CDR2 as SYGVKD. The CDR3 consists of 12 residues.